The next 15 T cell receptor beta chains were all read from a single sample in a study of siplizumab effects on memory and regulatory T cells. This table comes from immunoSEQ multiplex PCR, and its TCRdb copy is limited to in-frame clones, with some not included. The top ten clones hold less than 0.035% of a sample with 70,000 to 100,000 clones, roughly 96% of them seen once. Sequencing was performed on naive CD4+ T cells sorted from blood. The receptors stem from a human donor in good health.

The chain is built from TRBV11-3 and TRBJ2-3, with a weak D call TRBD2 (7 bases). The germline gives CDR1 SGHNT, CDR2 YENEEA. Trimming took off 6 bases at V and 1 base at J, with 8 bases between the two ends. The CDR3 is 13 residues long. The CDR3 nucleotides read TGTGCCAGCAGAGGGGGGGGCACAGATACGCAGTATTTT. It specifies CASRGGGTDTQYF.

The chain carries TRBV7-3 and TRBJ2-2, with TRBD2 matching 13 bases. The length of the CDR3 is 16 residues. Germline CDR1 SGHTA, CDR2 FQGTGA. Germline trimming cut 5 bases from V and 5 bases from J; bases unmatched to any gene: 5. This chain's CDR3 is CASSPGLAGATGELFF. CDR3 coding DNA: TGTGCCAGCAGCCCCGGACTAGCGGGGGCAACCGGGGAGCTGTTTTTT.

The chain combines TRBV19 with TRBJ1-5; D might be TRBD1 (6 bases). CDR1 and CDR2 from the germline V gene are LNHDA and SQIVND (reference sequence). V was shortened by 6 bases and J by 0 bases, with 15 bases between the two germline ends. CDR3 length: 16 amino acids. The CDR3, as DNA: TGTGCCAGTAGCCTTATTGGACAGAATAGCAATCAGCCCCAGCATTTT. It encodes CASSLIGQNSNQPQHF.

V and J are TRBV30 and TRBJ2-5, with a possible D match to TRBD1 (5 bases). The CDR3 runs 13 residues. V lost 2 bases, J lost 2 bases, and 9 bases lay in between. Looked up from germline, CDR1 is GTSNPN and CDR2 is SVGIG (reference sequence). CDR3 protein: CAWSPGLQETQYF. The DNA of the CDR3 is TGTGCCTGGAGTCCAGGGCTTCAAGAGACCCAGTACTTC.

This clone was observed once. The V and J genes are TRBV10-3 and TRBJ1-1; 8 bases align to TRBD1. Germline V gene sequence: CDR1 ENHRY, CDR2 SYGVKD. The ends lost 0 bases at V and 6 bases at J; junction bases unmatched: 6. This CDR3 has 15 amino acids. CDR3 sequence: CAISESSGRGPEAFF. The DNA of the CDR3 is TGTGCCATCAGTGAGTCTTCGGGCAGGGGGCCTGAAGCTTTCTTT.

The V gene is TRBV6-5, the J gene TRBJ1-6; D is unresolved. CDR3 length: 11 amino acids. Trimming pared 11 bases from V and 10 bases from J, leaving 12 bases between. CDR1 and CDR2 from the germline V gene are MNHEY and SVGAGI. CDR3 residues: CAHGMMSPLHF. In DNA form, the CDR3 reads TGTGCCCACGGTATGATGTCACCCCTCCACTTT.

The V and J genes are TRBV7-3 and TRBJ1-2; possibly TRBD1 for D (6 bases). The CDR3 spans 13 residues. Germline CDR1 is SGHTA and CDR2 is FQGTGA. Trimming removed 5 bases from V and 8 bases from J, with 15 bases in between. The CDR3 region has the DNA TGTGCCAGCAGCCCCCAACAGGGAGGAGGCTACACCTTC. This sequence encodes CASSPQQGGGYTF.

CDR3 amino acids: CASSLAQGGRDEQFF. CDR3 coding DNA: TGTGCCAGCAGCTTAGCGCAAGGGGGCCGGGATGAGCAGTTCTTC. The rearrangement uses TRBV7-9 and TRBJ2-1, with 7 bases fitting TRBD1. Germline V gives CDR1 SEHNR, CDR2 FQNEAQ (reference sequence). V lost 0 bases and J lost 8; bases outside the gene matches: 7. CDR3 length: 15 amino acids.

In nucleotides, the CDR3 is TGTGCCAGCAGTGAGTGGCCAGGGGGCGGTGGCTACACCTTC. Protein product: CASSEWPGGGGYTF. The chain has TRBV6-4 and TRBJ1-2, with TRBD1 identical over 8 bases. Germline-derived CDR1 and CDR2 are MRHNA and SNTAGT. V was clipped by 3 bases and J by 7 bases; unmatched bases: 7. The CDR3 extends over 14 amino acids.

The CDR3 bases are TGTGCCAGCAGCAAGCCGGTGGTGACTGAAGCTTTCTTT. This translates into CASSKPVVTEAFF. The V call is TRBV5-5, the J call TRBJ1-1; D gene uncertain. The V gene lost 4 bases and the J gene lost 5 bases, with 12 bases spanning the gap. Germline CDR1 reads SGHKS; CDR2 reads YYEKEE (reference sequence). The CDR3 consists of 13 residues.

The chain carries TRBV5-1 and TRBJ2-1; the D gene could be TRBD1 or TRBD2 (5 bases each). CDR3 length equals 14 residues. Germline values: CDR1 SGHRS, CDR2 YFSETQ. The V end lost 5 bases, the J end lost 4 bases, and 13 bases lay between the germline ends. CDR3 protein: CASSPGTEYNEQFF. CDR3 coding DNA: TGCGCCAGCAGTCCCGGGACCGAATACAATGAGCAGTTCTTC.

J is TRBJ1-2 and V is TRBV18; 7 positions match TRBD1. Trimming cost V 4 bases and J 6 bases; bases outside gene matches: 8. The CDR3 has 14 amino acids. Per the germline V gene, CDR1 is KGHSH and CDR2 is LQKENI. The CDR3 sequence: CASSLSQGTDGYTF. The CDR3 bases are TGTGCCAGCTCACTTTCACAGGGGACAGATGGCTACACCTTC.

This chain uses TRBV18 with TRBJ1-2, with D unresolved. The CDR3 consists of 15 residues. With 2 bases removed from V and 4 bases from J, the gap between germline ends came to 14 bases. CDR1 and CDR2 from the germline V gene are KGHSH and LQKENI. The CDR3 spells CASSPNGEIPYGYTF. CDR3 bases: TGTGCCAGCTCACCAAATGGGGAAATTCCCTATGGCTACACCTTC.

This sequence joins TRBV15 and TRBJ2-7, with D uncertain. The germline V gene has CDR1 LNHNV and CDR2 YYDKDF (reference sequence). The V end was cut by 1 base, the J end by 7 bases, with 17 bases between. The CDR3 is 15 amino acids. The CDR3 DNA is TGTGCCACCAGCAGAGCCGGGTCCTCCACGGTGGAGCAGTACTTC. Amino acids: CATSRAGSSTVEQYF.

The rearrangement uses TRBV6-1 and TRBJ1-6; 8 nucleotides align to TRBD1. The length of the CDR3 is 14 residues. Germline loops: CDR1 MNHNS, CDR2 SASEGT. V lost 5 bases, J lost 8 bases, and 5 bases stayed unmatched. The CDR3 sequence: CASSRQGTDSPLHF. CDR3 sequence (DNA): TGTGCCAGCAGTCGACAGGGGACGGATTCACCCCTCCACTTT.